What follows describes a single T cell receptor (beta chain). Samples came from healthy bone marrow donors. Germline CDR1 reads MNHNS; CDR2 reads SASEGT. The CDR3 covers 14 residues. The V gene lost 5 bases and the J gene lost 0 bases, with 10 bases spanning the gap. The sample is drawn from a study of cytomegalovirus exposure and HLA in healthy donors. Primers included in the PCR were 60 Vbeta and 13 Jbeta primers. The table came from immunoSEQ multiplex PCR; TCRdb's copy has only in-frame clones and leaves some out. Seen here are roughly 93,000 clones, about 74% observed once, and the top ten hold 3%.

Sequencing used PBMCs. The chain carries TRBV6-1 and TRBJ1-1; D is ambiguous. The TCR sequence derives from a man aged 40-55 years in good health and CMV-seronegative. CDR3 nucleotides: TGTGCCAGCAGTTCCGGCCAGGTGAACACTGAAGCTTTCTTT. Protein: CASSSGQVNTEAFF.